This T cell receptor (beta chain) was captured in a study of blood T cell repertoires in COVID-19 (TCRdb year 2020). Context from the whole study: The collaborator samples originated in the United States, Italy and Spain and spanned the acute and convalescent phases of COVID-19. Samples were obtained from the ongoing ImmuneRACE study (first 160 participants) and from over a thousand subjects provided by 6 global collaborators. Where HLA class I and class II types were available, the types were taken from metadata supplied by the sample provider, not from assay-based typing. The material from the prospective study consisted of cDNA or gDNA derived from T cells, B-cell-depleted T cells, or PBMCs. The repertoires were made available in a free public database intended to serve as a resource for research on the immune response to SARS-CoV-2. The dataset comprised deeply sampled blood TCRbeta repertoires from subjects exposed to, actively infected with, or recovered from COVID-19. The sample metadata nearly always contained a de-identified subject ID, COVID-19 status, age in years and sex. Study-wide findings and limitations: The amount of clinical and demographic metadata varied by source and participant and was provided uncurated.

The immunoSEQ Assay, a bias-controlled multiplex PCR, was used to amplify TCRbeta CDR3 regions from genomic DNA. In the source study's methods: Nucleated cell counts per sample were estimated from amplification of reference gene primers within the assay. Sequence reads were collapsed and filtered to measure the absolute abundance of every unique TCRbeta CDR3 rearrangement. For each sample, productive Simpson clonality was calculated as the square root of Simpson's diversity index over productive rearrangements. Sourced from immuneACCESS, this table was stored by TCRdb with only in-frame sequences that have V and J called. A share of the clones is absent; for the studies checked, an unresolved V gene accounts for under half, and the remainder has no known explanation. V, J and clone size reflect that table, while D and trimming were determined from the DNA. The sample contains hundreds of thousands of clones, approximately 87% of them found a single time. Roughly 6% of the sample comes from the top ten.

The CDR3 measures 16 amino acids from cysteine to phenylalanine. Only the CDR3 DNA stays, 48 bases, in frame from base 1. Clipping removes 1 base from V and 5 bases from J, with 9 as the unmatched junction base count. The germline V gene supplies CDR1 SGHVS and CDR2 FQNEAQ. Concerning this clone itself: The antigen this receptor binds is unknown. There are no base qualities to consult, and no much larger clone falls within one base.

At one collaborating source in Seattle, patients were enrolled during active infection and were followed longitudinally through the course of disease. Collaborating institutions collected whole blood in K2EDTA tubes following their own protocols. For TCRbeta analysis, collaborators shipped samples as frozen whole blood, isolated PBMCs, or DNA extracted from either of those sample types. The material sequenced was peripheral blood. This clonotype was obtained from a woman between 50 and 59 years old with COVID-19, enrolled during active disease. The receptor chain draws on TRBV7-8 and TRBJ2-3, with 7 central nucleotides matching TRBD1. For the CDR3, the sequence is CASSLEQGIRGDTQYF. The sequenced DNA is TGTGCCAGCAGCTTAGAACAGGGGATACGAGGAGATACGCAGTATTTT.